These 8 T cell receptor beta chains were sequenced from one sample in a study of blood T cell repertoires in COVID-19. Sequenced by immunoSEQ multiplex PCR; TCRdb stores in-frame clones only, minus some. Seen here are more than 300,000 clones, 90% observed once, and the top ten hold around 4.2%. The sequenced sample consisted of PBMCs or T cells enriched from blood (not recorded which). The receptors come from a woman aged 25 to 39 who had been exposed to COVID-19.

The V gene is TRBV7-9, the J gene TRBJ2-7; 9 nucleotides line up with TRBD1. CDR3 size: 16 residues. With V trimmed by 4 bases and J by 7 bases, 14 bases remained unmatched. Germline assignment: CDR1 SEHNR and CDR2 FQNEAQ (reference sequence). The CDR3 coding sequence is TGTGCCAGCAGCTCTTCCGGGACAGGGTTTTTGGGGGAGCAGTACTTC. Its translation: CASSSSGTGFLGEQYF.

The chain couples TRBV6-5 to TRBJ1-6; D is uncertain. The ends were cut back, 0 bases at V and 10 bases at J, with 13 bases in the middle. CDR1 and CDR2 from the germline V gene are MNHEY and SVGAGI. The CDR3 is 15 amino acids. CDR3 residues: CASSYSGTAGSPLHF. The CDR3 DNA follows: TGTGCCAGCAGTTACTCGGGCACGGCGGGCTCACCCCTCCACTTT.

The chain employs TRBV7-2 and TRBJ1-3; D gene ambiguous. The germline V gene has CDR1 SGHTA and CDR2 FQGNSA. The CDR3 length is 15 residues. Between the trimmed V and J ends, which lost 0 bases and 2 bases, there was a span of 8 bases. The CDR3 sequence is CASSLALTTGNTIYF. The CDR3 nucleotides read TGTGCCAGCAGCTTAGCGCTAACCACTGGAAACACCATATATTTT.

This chain uses TRBV6-5 with TRBJ1-5, with no clear D. Germline V gene data show CDR1 as MNHEY and CDR2 as SVGAGI. Trimming cost V 6 bases and J 0 bases, with 9 bases left between them. This CDR3 has 14 residues. The DNA for the CDR3 is TGTGCCAGCAGCCGAGAATATAGCAATCAGCCCCAGCATTTT. It translates to CASSREYSNQPQHF.

V gene TRBV5-5 combines with J gene TRBJ2-2, with 13 nucleotides matching TRBD2. V lost 4 bases, J lost 6 bases, and 6 bases stayed unmatched. Germline V gene data show CDR1 as SGHKS and CDR2 as YYEKEE (reference sequence). CDR3 length: 16 residues. CDR3 residues: CASSRVGTSGAGELFF. Written as DNA, the CDR3 is TGTGCCAGCAGCCGAGTAGGGACTAGCGGGGCCGGGGAGCTGTTTTTT.

J is TRBJ2-7 and V is TRBV11-1; perhaps TRBD1 as D (6 bases). V was trimmed by 5 bases and J by 4 bases, leaving 15 bases between them. The CDR3 totals 14 residues. Germline loops: CDR1 SGHAT, CDR2 FQDESV (reference sequence). For the CDR3, the DNA is TGTGCCAGCAGCCCTACAGGGTTATCTTACGAGCAGTACTTC. Translated: CASSPTGLSYEQYF.

This clone was seen only once. DNA of the CDR3: TGTGCCAGCAGCCCCTACCAGGTTATGGCAGATACGCAGTATTTT. Its protein is CASSPYQVMADTQYF. The V and J genes are TRBV7-2 and TRBJ2-3, with D hard to call. Germline CDR1 is SGHTA and CDR2 is FQGNSA. Trimming removed 5 bases from V and 4 bases from J, with 16 bases in between. This CDR3 is built from 15 residues. The full variable domain, completed using reference TRBV7-2 and TRBJ2-3, is GAGVSQSPSNKVTEKGKDVELRCDPISGHTALYWYRQSLGQGLEFLIYFQGNSAPDKSGLPSDRFSAERTGGSVSTLTIQRTQQEDSAVYLCASSPYQVMADTQYFGPGTRLTVL.

The chain is built from TRBV15 and TRBJ1-5; D unresolved. In germline, CDR1 is LNHNV, CDR2 YYDKDF (reference sequence). The CDR3 has 15 amino acids. The V end was cut by 4 bases, the J end by 0 bases, with 10 bases between. The CDR3 DNA reads TGTGCCACCAGCACGGAGGGATATAGCAATCAGCCCCAGCATTTT. It yields the protein CATSTEGYSNQPQHF.